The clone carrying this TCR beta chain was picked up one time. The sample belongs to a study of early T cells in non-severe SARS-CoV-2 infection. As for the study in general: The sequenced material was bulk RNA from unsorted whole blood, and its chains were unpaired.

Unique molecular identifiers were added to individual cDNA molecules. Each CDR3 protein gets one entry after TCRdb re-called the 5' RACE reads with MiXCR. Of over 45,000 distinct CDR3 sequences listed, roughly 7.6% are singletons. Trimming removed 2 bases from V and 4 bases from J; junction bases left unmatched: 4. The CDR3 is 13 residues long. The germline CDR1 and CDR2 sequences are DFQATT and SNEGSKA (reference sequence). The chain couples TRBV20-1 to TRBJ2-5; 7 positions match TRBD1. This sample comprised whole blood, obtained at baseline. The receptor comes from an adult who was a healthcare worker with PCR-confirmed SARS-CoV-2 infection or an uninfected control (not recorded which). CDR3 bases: TGCAGTGCTAGACTGACAGGGCGAGAGACCCAGTACTTC. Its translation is CSARLTGRETQYF.